This passage covers 13 T cell receptor beta chains from one sample sequenced in a study of shared clonotypes between healthy human individuals. TCRdb's table, derived via immunoSEQ multiplex PCR, lists solely in-frame clones and lacks some. The sample contains 2,500,000 or so clones, over 85% of which appear only once. Source material: naive CD4+ T cells from PBMCs. The subset here: CD45RA+ positively selected. The receptors stem from a man between 18 and 35 years old in good health. Some clones in this sample may be carry-over from other donors' samples.

Concerning this clone itself: The identical CDR3 is also encoded by other nucleotide sequences in the sample. The V call is TRBV5-1, the J call TRBJ2-7, with 13 bases lining up with TRBD2. This CDR3 is built from 15 residues. Germline trimming cut 4 bases from V and 3 bases from J; bases unmatched to any gene: 4. Per the germline V gene, CDR1 is SGHRS and CDR2 is YFSETQ. The CDR3 protein is CASSPRTSGSYEQYF. The CDR3 DNA reads as TGCGCCAGCAGCCCCAGGACTAGCGGGAGCTACGAGCAGTACTTC.

On this clone itself: Other DNA sequences within the sample encode an identical CDR3. The chain employs TRBV2 and TRBJ1-2; D gene unclear. CDR3 length: 10 amino acids. Germline lookup yields CDR1 SNHLY and CDR2 FYNNEI. Trimming took 6 bases from V and 4 from J, leaving 3 bases between them. The CDR3 DNA is TGTGCCAGCAGGTCCTATGGCTACACCTTC. This gives the protein CASRSYGYTF.

The rearrangement uses TRBV7-6 and TRBJ2-7; TRBD1 matches at 8 bases. Trimming cost V 3 bases and J 7 bases; bases outside gene matches: 5. Germline CDR1 SGHVS, CDR2 FNYEAQ. The CDR3 consists of 13 residues. The DNA of the CDR3 is TGTGCCAGCAGCTTGGACAGGGTGGGAGAGCAGTACTTC. The encoded protein is CASSLDRVGEQYF.

The chain couples TRBV7-8 to TRBJ2-3, with D uncertain. CDR3 length equals 13 residues. The germline V and J ends were trimmed by 2 bases and 2 bases, with 5 bases remaining between them. Germline assignment: CDR1 SGHVS and CDR2 FQNEAQ. For the CDR3, the DNA is TGTGCCAGCAGCTTATTTGACACAGATACGCAGTATTTT. This codes for CASSLFDTDTQYF.

This rearrangement joins TRBV2 to TRBJ1-4; the D gene is possibly TRBD1 (5 bases). Germline CDR1 SNHLY, CDR2 FYNNEI. V was pared by 7 bases and J by 0 bases, with 12 bases between. This CDR3 comprises 15 residues. The CDR3 coding sequence is TGTGCCAGCAAGGGTGGGGGAGCAACTAATGAAAAACTGTTTTTT. Amino acids: CASKGGGATNEKLFF.

The gene calls are TRBV5-1 and TRBJ2-7; 8 nucleotides align to TRBD1. Trimming took 0 bases from V and 3 from J; bases not matched to a gene: 8. The CDR3 is 16 residues long. Germline V gives CDR1 SGHRS, CDR2 YFSETQ. The CDR3 DNA reads as TGCGCCAGCAGCTTGGCTCAGGGGACAGGAAACTACGAGCAGTACTTC. It specifies CASSLAQGTGNYEQYF.

This sequence joins TRBV5-1 and TRBJ1-3; 7 bases map to TRBD1. The germline CDR1 and CDR2 sequences are SGHRS and YFSETQ. The CDR3 length is 16 residues. V trimming: 4 bases; J trimming: 3 bases; junction bases outside the gene matches: 10. The CDR3 coding sequence is TGCGCCAGCAGCCACACCGGAGGGGGCGATGGAAACACCATATATTTT. Translated, it gives CASSHTGGGDGNTIYF.

This chain connects TRBV10-3 to TRBJ2-3; D is undetermined. Germline values: CDR1 ENHRY, CDR2 SYGVKD. The CDR3 loop spans 11 amino acids. The germline V and J ends were trimmed by 5 bases and 2 bases, with 2 bases remaining between them. In DNA form, the CDR3 reads TGTGCCATCAGTAACACAGATACGCAGTATTTT. Protein product: CAISNTDTQYF.

This chain joins TRBV7-9 and TRBJ2-7, with D unclear. The CDR3 spans 14 residues. The germline gives CDR1 SEHNR, CDR2 FQNEAQ (reference sequence). Trimming removed 4 bases at V and 4 bases at J, with 14 bases between. The CDR3 sequence is CASSSAPMPYEQYF. The CDR3 DNA is TGTGCCAGCAGCTCAGCCCCGATGCCATACGAGCAGTACTTC.

Concerning this clone itself: Other DNA sequences in this sample translate to the same CDR3. This rearrangement joins TRBV18 to TRBJ2-3, with no clear D. V lost 2 bases and J 1 base, leaving 4 bases between the germline ends. The CDR3 is made up of 13 amino acids. Looked up from germline, CDR1 is KGHSH and CDR2 is LQKENI. CDR3 coding DNA: TGTGCCAGCTCACCAGCGGGCACAGATACGCAGTATTTT. Translating it yields CASSPAGTDTQYF.

In this sample, this clone turned up a few times. V and J are TRBV2 and TRBJ2-4; 9 bases are a match to TRBD2. The CDR3 extends over 16 amino acids. J lost 3 bases, V lost 3 bases, and 6 bases had no gene match. CDR1 SNHLY and CDR2 FYNNEI come from the germline V gene. In DNA form, the CDR3 reads TGTGCCAGCAGTGAGTTCCTAGCGGGAAACAAAAACATTCAGTACTTC. Translation: CASSEFLAGNKNIQYF.

This chain connects TRBV2 to TRBJ2-7; 7 positions match TRBD2. The V gene's germline CDR1 is SNHLY and CDR2 FYNNEI. Trimming took 6 bases from V and 7 from J; bases not matched to a gene: 9. This CDR3 is built from 13 residues. This CDR3 is CASRATSAGEQYF. The CDR3 region has the DNA TGTGCCAGCAGGGCTACTAGCGCGGGTGAGCAGTACTTC.

The chain recombines TRBV7-2 with TRBJ2-2; no firm D call. V lost 2 bases and J 4 bases, leaving 11 bases between the germline ends. This CDR3 has 15 residues. Germline V gene sequence: CDR1 SGHTA, CDR2 FQGNSA. The CDR3 DNA reads TGTGCCAGCAGCTTATTACTCCCCGGCACCGGGGAGCTGTTTTTT. It specifies CASSLLLPGTGELFF.